The entry below gives a single TCR beta chain sequence along with its context. Its antigen remains undetermined. No much larger clonotype is one base removed from it; base qualities were not supplied. The TCR beta CDR3 regions were amplified from RNA transcripts. For the first round of RT-PCR on the TCR CDR3, the HTBI primer set was used together with the Qiagen OneStep RT-PCR kit. Libraries were constructed in a second round of multiplex PCR, after which size selection and purification were carried out. Libraries were sequenced paired-end with 100 bp reads on an Illumina HiSeq2000. Per the authors' processing: SOAPnuke was used to process the raw data, throwing out any read that contained adapters or uncalled bases, had a mean Phred below 15, or lacked an exact constant-primer or identifier match. High-quality paired reads were merged with COPE v1.2.5, and unique nucleotide sequences were defined as clonotypes. MiTCR v1.1 was used to align the clonotypes against IMGT TRBV, TRBD and TRBJ reference segments. The analysis included only V-J combinations with a frequency above 0.0001, which together covered 99% to 99.2% of the repertoires. The TCS score was defined as the ratio of F50 (clonal expansion) to E x V (chaos), calculated using BLOSUM62-based TCRdist between CDR3 peptides within each V-J. Welch's t-statistics and random forest reduced fewer than 600 V-J features to 10 to 15, which were used in a naive Bayes classifier (R e1071). Clones were called with MiXCR by TCRdb after fastp trimmed the public reads at Q25, and only in-frame beta chains were retained. When rows share a CDR3 protein, they turn into one entry using the most common DNA and genes. The V and J calls were determined by TCRdb, not by the authors. This sample has 650,000 to 700,000 distinct CDR3 sequences in its table, and around a sixth of those were observed once. The ten largest clones capture about 16% of the sample.

These data originate in a study of T cells in Graves' hyperthyroidism and ophthalmopathy (dated by TCRdb to the late 2010s). Broadly, across the study: Peripheral blood was sampled at the time of initial diagnosis, prior to any treatment. The paper describes TCR Vbeta CDR3 sequencing of fewer than 150 peripheral blood samples, made up of about 41 ophthalmopathy patients, over 70 hyperthyroidism patients and about 17 progressor patients. An independent validation cohort of about 19 hyperthyroidism patients and 17 patients who later progressed to ophthalmopathy tested prospective prediction of ophthalmopathy. Following sampling, methimazole starting at 30 mg daily was given to hyperthyroidism patients, and high-dose intravenous methylprednisolone was given to ophthalmopathy patients. The 90 or so discovery patients were randomly split 7:3 into training and test sets. In about 6 Graves' hyperthyroidism patients, the study also compared T-cell repertoires from thyroid tissue with T-cell repertoires from blood. To identify TCR V-J signatures that set the groups apart, the researchers used a discovery cohort of 100 patients, made up of approximately 43 with Graves' ophthalmopathy and 55 to 65 with stable Graves' hyperthyroidism. Study-level results and caveats: Sample size was not statistically predetermined, and investigators were not blinded to group allocation. In validation, the model predicted progression to ophthalmopathy with approximately 71% sensitivity and less than 80% specificity, a median of 6.5 months before onset. Ophthalmopathy was separated from stable hyperthyroidism by a 13 V-J signature model, with over 85% sensitivity and about 84% specificity obtained in cross-validation and 80%/75% obtained in testing. Blood samples also contained most of the expanded thyroid clonotypes (frequency above 0.001), which suggests that blood repertoires may reflect thyroid immune responses.

From the cysteine through the phenylalanine, the CDR3 covers 15 amino acids. Just CDR3 DNA is preserved here, 45 bases in frame from base 1. Trimming removed 1 base from V and 3 bases from J; the gene matches leave 3 bases unexplained. The CDR1 and CDR2 encoded by the germline V gene are SGHRS and YFSETQ. Stable Graves' hyperthyroidism was defined as no progression to ophthalmopathy during 18 months of follow-up. The hyperthyroidism patients were between 18 and 65 years old and newly diagnosed, with a disease duration of less than 2 months. The study excluded patients with uncontrolled infections, other autoimmune diseases, pregnancy or lactation. Clinical symptoms, serum thyroxine and TRAb, thyroid ultrasound, and orbital computed tomography formed the basis for the diagnoses. PBMCs were separated from under 11 ml of fresh peripheral blood using Ficoll-Paque density gradient centrifugation. Total RNA was extracted using Trizol reagent, and RNA quality was assessed on an Agilent 2100 Bioanalyzer.

The TCR originated in a man aged 45-65 years with Graves' hyperthyroidism. The rearranged segments are TRBV5-1 and TRBJ2-7, with 11 bases in between that match TRBD2. The sequenced material came from blood. At the DNA level, the sequence is TGCGCCAGCAGCTTGACTAGCGGGAGATACTACGAGCAGTACTTC. It codes for CASSLTSGRYYEQYF.